These 10 T cell receptor beta chains were sequenced from one sample in a study of blood T cell repertoires in COVID-19. Libraries were prepared by immunoSEQ multiplex PCR; TCRdb keeps only in-frame clonotypes and omits some of them. The table has fewer than 300,000 clones, less than 90% seen once; the top ten hold 2.6%. The material sequenced was peripheral blood. All receptors derive from a woman aged 70-85 years with active or convalescent COVID-19.

This clone was counted a few times. V gene TRBV6-5 combines with J gene TRBJ1-1; the D gene is possibly TRBD1 (5 bases). Germline V gives CDR1 MNHEY, CDR2 SVGAGI. V dropped 1 base and J dropped 4 bases, with 10 bases sitting between them. CDR3 length: 14 amino acids. DNA of the CDR3: TGTGCCAGCAGTTACTTCCAGGGTAGCACTGAAGCTTTCTTT. This codes for CASSYFQGSTEAFF.

The chain recombines TRBV5-1 with TRBJ1-6, with a possible D match to TRBD1 (5 bases). Germline V lookup: CDR1 SGHRS, CDR2 YFSETQ. Trimming cost V 5 bases and J 7 bases, with 16 bases left between them. This CDR3 contains 15 residues. The CDR3 is CASSFPGLINSPLHF. The DNA for the CDR3 is TGCGCCAGCAGTTTCCCGGGACTGATAAATTCACCCCTCCACTTT. Full variable domain (remainder filled in from reference TRBV5-1 and TRBJ1-6): KAGVTQTPRYLIKTRGQQVTLSCSPISGHRSVSWYQQTPGQGLQFLFEYFSETQRNKGNFPGRFSGRQFSNSRSEMNVSTLELGDSALYLCASSFPGLINSPLHFGNGTRLTVT.

The rearrangement uses TRBV7-9 and TRBJ1-1, with 8 bases aligning to TRBD1. CDR1 and CDR2 from the germline V gene are SEHNR and FQNEAQ (reference sequence). CDR3 length: 15 amino acids. J lost 0 bases, V lost 7 bases, and 7 bases had no gene match. The CDR3 loop reads CASTATGALNTEAFF. For the CDR3, the DNA is TGTGCCAGCACCGCGACAGGGGCGTTGAACACTGAAGCTTTCTTT.

This rearrangement joins TRBV10-3 to TRBJ2-2; 12 bases agree with TRBD2. With 10 bases clipped from V and 6 bases from J, the junction kept 9 bases outside the gene matches. Per the germline V gene, CDR1 is ENHRY and CDR2 is SYGVKD. This CDR3 has 15 residues. CDR3 amino acids: CATEGLAGGPGELFF. The CDR3 DNA follows: TGTGCCACCGAGGGGCTAGCGGGGGGGCCCGGGGAGCTGTTTTTT.

The chain carries TRBV10-2 and TRBJ1-4; D is perhaps TRBD1 (5 bases). V dropped 4 bases and J dropped 7 bases, with 10 bases sitting between them. The germline CDR1 and CDR2 sequences are WSHSY and SAAADI. CDR3 size: 13 residues. The CDR3 spells CASSAQRGEKLFF. In DNA, the CDR3 is TGCGCCAGCAGTGCGCAAAGGGGTGAAAAACTGTTTTTT.

V is TRBV5-1 and J is TRBJ2-4; D gene ambiguous. The V gene lost 0 bases and the J gene lost 4 bases, with 8 bases spanning the gap. CDR1 and CDR2 from the germline V gene are SGHRS and YFSETQ. The CDR3 consists of 14 residues. This chain's CDR3 is CASSLELGKNIQYF. The CDR3 region has the DNA TGCGCCAGCAGCTTGGAACTCGGTAAAAACATTCAGTACTTC.

The chain joins TRBV30 to TRBJ1-1; no reliable D call. The CDR3 runs to 13 residues. Trimming left V 0 bases short and J 1 base short, with 6 bases between. Germline assignment: CDR1 GTSNPN and CDR2 SVGIG (reference sequence). The CDR3 here is CAWSVQRNTEAFF. CDR3 coding DNA: TGTGCCTGGAGTGTACAGAGGAACACTGAAGCTTTCTTT.

The rearrangement uses TRBV3-1 (or the pseudogene TRBV3-2) and TRBJ1-5; 7 bases map to TRBD1. The CDR3 sequence is 13 residues long. The V gene's germline CDR1 is LGHDT and CDR2 YNNKEL (reference sequence). J gave up 5 bases and V 5 bases, and 3 bases lay outside the gene matches. CDR3 DNA sequence: TGTGCCAGCAGCTACAGGGGCGATCAGCCCCAGCATTTT. This codes for CASSYRGDQPQHF.

The chain is built from TRBV5-6 and TRBJ1-5; 8 bases map to TRBD1. The CDR3 is made up of 14 amino acids. Germline CDR1 reads SGHDT; CDR2 reads YYEEEE. Trimming cost V 2 bases and J 5 bases; bases outside gene matches: 3. The CDR3 is CASSLRTGYQPQHF. CDR3 DNA sequence: TGTGCCAGCAGCTTAAGGACAGGGTATCAGCCCCAGCATTTT.

This clone was observed a handful of times. V usage is TRBV18 and J usage is TRBJ2-2; 10 bases map to TRBD2. V was clipped by 6 bases and J by 4 bases; unmatched bases: 8. Per germline, CDR1 KGHSH and CDR2 LQKENI. The CDR3 spans 16 residues. This CDR3 is CASSTGTSAGTGELFF. CDR3 nucleotides: TGTGCCAGCTCTACAGGGACTAGCGCCGGCACCGGGGAGCTGTTTTTT.